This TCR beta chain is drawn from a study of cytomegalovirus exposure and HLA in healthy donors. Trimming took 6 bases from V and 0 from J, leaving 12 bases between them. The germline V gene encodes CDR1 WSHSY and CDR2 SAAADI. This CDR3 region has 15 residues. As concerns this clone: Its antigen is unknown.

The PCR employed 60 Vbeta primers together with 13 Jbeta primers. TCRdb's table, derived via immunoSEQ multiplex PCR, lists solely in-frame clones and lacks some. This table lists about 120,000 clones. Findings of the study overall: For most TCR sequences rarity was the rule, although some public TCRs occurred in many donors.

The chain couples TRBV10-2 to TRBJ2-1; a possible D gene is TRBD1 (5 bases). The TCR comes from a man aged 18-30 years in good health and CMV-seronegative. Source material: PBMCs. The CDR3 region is CASSLDSLSYNEQFF. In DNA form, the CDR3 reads TGCGCCAGCAGCCTCGACAGTCTCTCCTACAATGAGCAGTTCTTC.